This T cell receptor beta chain was documented in a study of T cell responses to AZD1222 COVID-19 vaccine. The CDR3 covers 14 residues. V lost 3 bases and J lost 6; bases outside the gene matches: 5. Germline-derived CDR1 and CDR2 are LGHNA and YSLEER. The assay was immunoSEQ multiplex PCR, and TCRdb's table has in-frame clones only and misses some. The sample has around 100,000 clones; around 90% are singletons. This chain joins TRBV4-3 and TRBJ2-7; 10 nucleotides match TRBD2. The input for sequencing was peripheral blood, taken on day 0 of AZD1222 vaccination. The clonotype originates from an adult in good health. The CDR3 is CASSHTLAGAEQYF. The CDR3 nucleotides are TGCGCCAGCAGCCATACTCTAGCGGGAGCCGAGCAGTACTTC.